The 21 T cell receptor beta chains below were found in one sample sequenced in a study of cytomegalovirus exposure and HLA in healthy donors. Amplification used 60 Vbeta primers and 13 Jbeta primers. The repertoire was sequenced with immunoSEQ multiplex PCR; TCRdb's copy has only in-frame clones and lacks some. This sample has under 130,000 clones; about 70% occur once, and the top ten carry about 2.6%. Sequenced: PBMCs. The receptors derive from a man aged 50 to 60 in good health and CMV-seropositive.

The chain joins TRBV2 to TRBJ1-2; maybe TRBD1 (6 bases). The CDR3 sequence is 14 residues long. Germline CDR1 reads SNHLY; CDR2 reads FYNNEI. The ends were cut back, 6 bases at V and 1 base at J, with 12 bases in the middle. The CDR3 here is CASRRTDLNYGYTF. CDR3 bases: TGTGCCAGCAGGCGGACAGACCTTAACTATGGCTACACCTTC.

The CDR3 DNA sequence: TGTGCCAGCAGCTTGCGGGACAGGGACTACAATGAGCAGTTCTTC. It is translated as CASSLRDRDYNEQFF. The chain joins TRBV5-5 to TRBJ2-1; 9 positions agree with TRBD1. This CDR3 has 15 residues. Germline V gene lookup returns CDR1 SGHKS and CDR2 YYEKEE (reference sequence). V lost 1 base to trimming and J lost 3 bases; unmatched junction nucleotides: 2.

This rearrangement joins TRBV5-1 to TRBJ1-2; the match to TRBD1 covers 10 bases. J was trimmed by 9 bases and V by 0 bases; bases with no gene match: 8. The germline gives CDR1 SGHRS, CDR2 YFSETQ. The CDR3 runs to 15 residues. The DNA for the CDR3 is TGCGCCAGCAGCTTGGGGACAGGGGGGGGAACGAGCTACACCTTC. Protein sequence: CASSLGTGGGTSYTF.

CDR3 coding DNA: TGTGCCAGAAGCTTATTGGGGGAACAGGGTGAAGCTTTCTTT. Its protein product is CARSLLGEQGEAFF. V and J are TRBV5-3 and TRBJ1-1; a weak D match, TRBD1 (6 bases). TRBV5-3 is marked as an open reading frame, function uncertain. Trimming removed 2 bases from V and 7 bases from J, with 15 bases in between. The CDR3 is 14 residues long.

This chain links TRBV7-6 with TRBJ1-3; possible D gene TRBD1, 6 bases. Germline CDR1 is SGHVS and CDR2 is FNYEAQ. CDR3 length: 16 residues. The ends were cut back, 5 bases at V and 6 bases at J, with 20 bases in the middle. The CDR3 sequence is CASSVDLSGGLNTIYF. In nucleotides, the CDR3 is TGTGCCAGCAGCGTAGATCTATCGGGGGGCTTAAACACCATATATTTT.

This clone was counted between two and nine times. The chain carries TRBV2 and TRBJ2-7, with 10 positions matching TRBD1. CDR1 SNHLY and CDR2 FYNNEI come from the germline V gene. The V and J ends lost 5 bases and 1 base, in that order; junction bases with no gene match: 5. The CDR3 length is 15 residues. The CDR3 is CASSKTGGMSYEQYF. CDR3 coding DNA: TGTGCCAGCAGTAAGACAGGGGGCATGTCCTACGAGCAGTACTTC.

The chain employs TRBV2 and TRBJ1-3; unclear D gene. This CDR3 has 12 amino acids. Germline CDR1 reads SNHLY; CDR2 reads FYNNEI. Trimming took off 2 bases at V and 9 bases at J, with 8 bases between the two ends. The CDR3 bases are TGTGCCAGCAGTGAAAGGAGGTCCACCATATATTTT. This codes for CASSERRSTIYF.

This clone has just a few counts. CDR3 protein: CASSQDPAADWGYGYTF. The CDR3 nucleotides read TGTGCCAGCAGCCAAGATCCCGCAGCGGACTGGGGCTATGGCTACACCTTC. The genes are TRBV14 and TRBJ1-2; no clear D gene. Germline V gives CDR1 SGHDN, CDR2 FVKESK. V was cut by 0 bases and J by 4 bases, with 18 bases left in between. The CDR3 loop spans 17 amino acids.

There are a few counts of this clone. The chain links TRBV14 to TRBJ2-1; 8 bases agree with TRBD1. The junction had 5 bases not matched to a gene; V was cut back by 4 bases and J by 9 bases. CDR3 size: 13 residues. Germline V gene data show CDR1 as SGHDN and CDR2 as FVKESK. The CDR3 DNA reads TGTGCCAGCAGCCCCGTGGGACAGGCTGAGCAGTTCTTC. Amino acid sequence: CASSPVGQAEQFF.

V gene TRBV5-1 combines with J gene TRBJ2-3; 7 nucleotides line up with TRBD2. V lost 6 bases, J lost 2 bases, and 6 bases stayed unmatched. The CDR3 is made up of 14 amino acids. Germline CDR1 is SGHRS and CDR2 is YFSETQ. CDR3 amino acids: CASMEGLNTDTQYF. Here the CDR3 DNA reads TGCGCCAGCATGGAGGGACTAAACACAGATACGCAGTATTTT.

This sequence joins TRBV7-3 and TRBJ2-3; 9 nucleotides agree with TRBD2. The junction had 2 bases not matched to a gene; V was cut back by 5 bases and J by 2 bases. From germline, CDR1 is SGHTA and CDR2 FQGTGA. The CDR3 length is 14 residues. The CDR3 DNA sequence: TGTGCCAGCAGCCTGGGACTAGCCACAGATACGCAGTATTTT. Its protein product is CASSLGLATDTQYF.

The rearrangement links TRBV7-8 to TRBJ2-3; 8 nucleotides match TRBD2. Trimming at V came to 5 bases and at J to 4 bases, leaving 5 bases not matched to a gene. CDR1 and CDR2 from the germline V gene are SGHVS and FQNEAQ. CDR3 length equals 14 residues. In nucleotides, the CDR3 is TGTGCCAGCAGCCCGGGACTAGATGCAGATACGCAGTATTTT. Translated: CASSPGLDADTQYF.

This chain connects TRBV6-1 to TRBJ1-4; the D gene is possibly TRBD1 (5 bases). CDR3 length: 17 amino acids. Trimming left V 0 bases short and J 3 bases short, with 14 bases between. Germline lookup yields CDR1 MNHNS and CDR2 SASEGT. CDR3 protein: CASSEAGRASANEKLFF. CDR3 in DNA: TGTGCCAGCAGTGAAGCCGGCAGGGCATCAGCTAATGAAAAACTGTTTTTT.

This sequence joins TRBV12-5 and TRBJ2-3; D call uncertain. The CDR3 has 12 amino acids. V gave up 0 bases and J gave up 11 bases, with 9 bases separating them. Germline lookup yields CDR1 LGHNT and CDR2 FRNRAP. This CDR3 is CASGLVRSLQYF. The CDR3 DNA follows: TGTGCTAGTGGTTTGGTAAGAAGCCTGCAGTATTTT.

This clone showed up just a few times. The V call is TRBV18, the J call TRBJ2-1; a possible D gene is TRBD2 (7 bases). This CDR3 has 15 residues. V lost 1 base and J 4 bases, leaving 11 bases between the germline ends. The germline V gene encodes CDR1 KGHSH and CDR2 LQKENI. The CDR3 coding sequence is TGTGCCAGCTCACCACTACGGGGGGCTTACAATGAGCAGTTCTTC. It yields the protein CASSPLRGAYNEQFF.

The chain recombines TRBV10-2 with TRBJ1-4; no firm D call. Trimming stripped 0 bases from V and 8 bases from J, with 10 bases between. Germline assignment: CDR1 WSHSY and CDR2 SAAADI. CDR3 length: 14 residues. The CDR3 reads CASSESEREEKLFF. The CDR3 nucleotides read TGCGCCAGCAGTGAGTCCGAAAGGGAGGAAAAACTGTTTTTT.

The CDR3: CASSYSTGEGNTIYF. The DNA of the CDR3 is TGTGCCAGCAGTTACTCGACAGGGGAGGGAAACACCATATATTTT. The V call is TRBV6-5, the J call TRBJ1-3; TRBD1 matches 8 bases. The CDR3 length is 15 residues. Germline CDR1 reads MNHEY; CDR2 reads SVGAGI. J gave up 4 bases and V 0 bases, and 2 bases lay outside the gene matches.

The CDR3 protein is CASSATGFNGYTF. CDR3 bases: TGTGCCAGCAGTGCGACAGGGTTTAATGGCTACACCTTC. The rearrangement links TRBV6-5 to TRBJ1-2, with TRBD1 matching over 7 bases. This CDR3 contains 13 residues. Germline lookup yields CDR1 MNHEY and CDR2 SVGAGI. With V trimmed by 5 bases and J by 6 bases, 6 bases remained unmatched.

The genes are TRBV6-1 and TRBJ2-6; D might be TRBD2 (6 bases). Germline V gene lookup returns CDR1 MNHNS and CDR2 SASEGT. V gave up 2 bases and J gave up 0 bases, with 14 bases separating them. The CDR3 is 18 amino acids. CDR3 protein: CASSEWASASSGANVLTF. In DNA, the CDR3 is TGTGCCAGCAGTGAATGGGCTAGCGCTAGCTCTGGGGCCAACGTCCTGACTTTC.

This chain connects TRBV7-3 to TRBJ2-1; 7 nucleotides line up with TRBD2. The junction had 12 bases not matched to a gene; V was cut back by 4 bases and J by 0 bases. Germline CDR1 is SGHTA and CDR2 is FQGTGA. CDR3 length: 18 residues. CDR3 sequence reads: CASSSMGGRGSSYNEQFF. The CDR3 nucleotides read TGTGCCAGCAGCTCGATGGGCGGGAGAGGTAGCTCCTACAATGAGCAGTTCTTC. Based on the CDR3 plus reference TRBV7-3 and TRBJ2-1, the full variable domain is GAGVSQTPSNKVTEKGKYVELRCDPISGHTALYWYRQSLGQGPEFLIYFQGTGAADDSGLPNDRFFAVRPEGSVSTLKIQRTERGDSAVYLCASSSMGGRGSSYNEQFFGPGTRLTVL.

J is TRBJ2-5 and V is TRBV6-5; tentative D call: TRBD2 (6 bases). The germline V gene has CDR1 MNHEY and CDR2 SVGAGI. This CDR3 contains 15 residues. V lost 2 bases, J lost 5 bases, and 15 bases lay in between. DNA for the CDR3: TGTGCCAGCAGTTACCGGGACTCCTCTGCGGAGACCCAGTACTTC. Translation: CASSYRDSSAETQYF.